A single sample gave rise to the 23 T cell receptor beta chains below, sequenced in a study of T cell responses to AZD1222 COVID-19 vaccine. Using immunoSEQ multiplex PCR, the repertoire was profiled, and TCRdb retains in-frame clones only, with some absent. Of approximately 92,000 clones in the sample, around 90% are singletons; the top ten hold around 3.1%. The source material was peripheral blood, sampled on day 0 of AZD1222 vaccination. These receptors originate from an adult in good health.

The rearrangement links TRBV19 to TRBJ1-1; D is perhaps TRBD1 (6 bases). In germline, CDR1 is LNHDA, CDR2 SQIVND (reference sequence). The CDR3 consists of 13 residues. V was shortened by 5 bases and J by 4 bases, with 11 bases between the two germline ends. CDR3 in amino acids: CASSYLGATEAFF. In nucleotides, the CDR3 is TGTGCCAGTAGTTACCTGGGGGCCACTGAAGCTTTCTTT. The full variable domain, completed using reference TRBV19 and TRBJ1-1, is DGGITQSPKYLFRKEGQNVTLSCEQNLNHDAMYWYRQDPGQGLRLIYYSQIVNDFQKGDIAEGYSVSREKKESFPLTVTSAQKNPTAFYLCASSYLGATEAFFGQGTRLTVV.

This chain uses TRBV12-3 or TRBV12-4 with TRBJ1-2; maybe TRBD1 (6 bases). This CDR3 region has 13 residues. V lost 7 bases and J 8 bases, leaving 17 bases between the germline ends. CDR3 nucleotide sequence: TGTGCCAGCACCTCCGGGGGCGCGGACGGCTACACCTTC. It encodes CASTSGGADGYTF.

The genes are TRBV6-6 and TRBJ1-2; D is ambiguous. The CDR3 contains 11 residues. Trimming shortened V by 5 bases and J by 8 bases, and 9 bases separated the two germline ends. Per germline, CDR1 MNHNY and CDR2 SVGAGI (reference sequence). CDR3 nucleotide sequence: TGTGCCAGCAGTACGGGTGCGGGCTACACCTTC. It translates to CASSTGAGYTF.

Comment on this clone: The junction differs from germline at one of its ends, possibly a read error. V usage is TRBV5-1 and J usage is TRBJ2-1; 9 bases fit TRBD2. CDR1 SGHRS and CDR2 YFSETQ come from the germline V gene. CDR3 length equals 16 residues. The CDR3 DNA is TGTGCCAGCAGCTTGGCGCTAGCGGGGTTCCTCAATGAGCAGTTCTTC. This sequence encodes CASSLALAGFLNEQFF.

The table lists this clone with a count of one. The chain carries TRBV7-9 and TRBJ1-1, with D perhaps matching TRBD1 (6 bases). Germline V gene lookup returns CDR1 SEHNR and CDR2 FQNEAQ (reference sequence). The CDR3 is 15 amino acids. Deletions cut 4 bases from V and 0 bases from J, with 12 bases between. In DNA form, the CDR3 reads TGTGCCAGCAGCTCCCCGGGACATGTGAACACTGAAGCTTTCTTT. This translates into CASSSPGHVNTEAFF.

V is TRBV29-1 and J is TRBJ2-5, with 9 bases aligning to TRBD2. V trimming: 0 bases; J trimming: 2 bases; junction bases outside the gene matches: 7. The CDR3 runs to 16 residues. The germline V gene encodes CDR1 SQVTM and CDR2 ANQGSEA. CDR3: CSVEDTSGRFQETQYF. CDR3 nucleotide sequence: TGCAGCGTTGAAGATACTAGCGGGCGTTTTCAAGAGACCCAGTACTTC.

The table lists this clone with a few counts. The V gene is TRBV7-2, the J gene TRBJ1-1; TRBD1 matches at 8 bases. V was clipped by 8 bases and J by 6 bases; unmatched bases: 11. Germline V gives CDR1 SGHTA, CDR2 FQGNSA. The CDR3 has 14 amino acids. This chain's CDR3 is CASRAGTGLSEAFF. CDR3 DNA: TGTGCCAGCCGTGCGGGGACAGGTCTATCTGAAGCTTTCTTT.

This clone was counted ten times or more. The chain combines TRBV12-3 or TRBV12-4 with TRBJ1-3; no definite D call. The CDR3 is made up of 12 amino acids. The germline V and J ends were trimmed by 7 bases and 7 bases, with 11 bases remaining between them. CDR3 bases: TGTGCCAGCACCGCGAATTTGAACACCATATATTTT. It is translated as CASTANLNTIYF.

The chain couples TRBV3-1 (or the pseudogene TRBV3-2) to TRBJ1-3, with a possible D match to TRBD1 (6 bases). Germline V gives CDR1 LGHDT, CDR2 YNNKEL (reference sequence). There are 17 residues in the CDR3. Deletions cut 1 base from V and 3 bases from J, with 16 bases between. The CDR3 nucleotides read TGTGCCAGCAGCCAAGGAACAGGGAACGCTCTTGGAAACACCATATATTTT. It encodes CASSQGTGNALGNTIYF.

This rearrangement joins TRBV12-3 or TRBV12-4 to TRBJ1-1; D is possibly TRBD1 (5 bases). The CDR3 is made up of 12 amino acids. Deletions cut 4 bases from V and 5 bases from J, with 8 bases between. CDR3 protein: CASSWGSTEAFF. CDR3 coding DNA: TGTGCCAGCAGTTGGGGGAGTACTGAAGCTTTCTTT.

The V and J genes are TRBV7-2 and TRBJ1-5; D possibly corresponds to TRBD1 (6 bases). V was cut by 7 bases and J by 2 bases, with 21 bases left in between. The CDR3 sequence is 17 residues long. Germline V gene lookup returns CDR1 SGHTA and CDR2 FQGNSA. CDR3 in DNA: TGTGCCAGCAAGCTTAGTGGGGGGGCCGAAGGCAATCAGCCCCAGCATTTT. The encoded protein is CASKLSGGAEGNQPQHF.

The genes are TRBV5-4 and TRBJ1-2, with unresolved D. The CDR3 is made up of 15 amino acids. Germline loops: CDR1 SGHNT, CDR2 YYREEE (reference sequence). V was pared by 0 bases and J by 4 bases, with 13 bases between. In DNA, the CDR3 is TGTGCCAGCAGCTTGGCCGGTGGGGTCCCCTATGGCTACACCTTC. Translation: CASSLAGGVPYGYTF.

This sequence joins TRBV10-1 and TRBJ2-7; no definite D call. The germline gives CDR1 WNHNN, CDR2 SYGVQD (reference sequence). V lost 2 bases and J 6 bases, leaving 8 bases between the germline ends. This CDR3 is 12 amino acids long. In DNA, the CDR3 is TGCGCCAGCAGTGAGCCAGGACGCGAGCAGTACGTC. It translates to CASSEPGREQYV.

V usage is TRBV6-1 and J usage is TRBJ1-6; D gene uncertain. CDR3 size: 16 residues. CDR1 is MNHNS, CDR2 SASEGT, per germline. Trimming removed 4 bases at V and 0 bases at J, with 10 bases between. The chain's CDR3 is CASSVRGDSYNSPLHF. The CDR3 bases are TGTGCCAGCAGTGTGCGGGGAGACTCCTATAATTCACCCCTCCACTTT.

This clone showed up just once. V usage is TRBV27 and J usage is TRBJ2-2; D is unresolved. Germline CDR1 MNHEY, CDR2 SMNVEV (reference sequence). CDR3 size: 14 residues. The V gene lost 6 bases and the J gene lost 4 bases, with 12 bases spanning the gap. The chain's CDR3 is CASRGIGVTGELFF. The CDR3 nucleotides read TGTGCCAGCAGGGGGATTGGTGTCACCGGGGAGCTGTTTTTT.

The chain combines TRBV30 with TRBJ2-7, with D hard to call. The CDR3 loop spans 11 amino acids. Germline-derived CDR1 and CDR2 are GTSNPN and SVGIG (reference sequence). V shed 1 base and J shed 7 bases, with 8 bases lying between them. CDR3 sequence: CAWSAKDEQYV. CDR3 DNA: TGTGCCTGGAGTGCAAAGGATGAGCAGTACGTC.

The genes are TRBV19 and TRBJ1-1, with a tentative D call TRBD1 (6 bases). The CDR3 loop spans 14 amino acids. V lost 2 bases, J lost 6 bases, and 13 bases lay in between. In germline, CDR1 is LNHDA, CDR2 SQIVND (reference sequence). As DNA, the CDR3 is TGTGCCAGTAGTATAAAAACAGGGAGCGCTGAAGCTTTCTTT. Protein: CASSIKTGSAEAFF.

The gene calls are TRBV4-3 and TRBJ1-4; no firm D call. Trimming took off 0 bases at V and 8 bases at J, with 13 bases between the two ends. The CDR3 covers 15 residues. CDR1 and CDR2 from the germline V gene are LGHNA and YSLEER. As DNA, the CDR3 is TGCGCCAGCAGCCAAGATTCGACCCCTCGGGAAAAACTGTTTTTT. It yields the protein CASSQDSTPREKLFF.

In DNA form, the CDR3 reads TGTGCCAGTAGGTTGGGGATCACCGCCGGGAACACTGAAGCTTTCTTT. Residues: CASRLGITAGNTEAFF. The chain is built from TRBV19 and TRBJ1-1; D call uncertain. Between the trimmed V and J ends, which lost 6 bases and 1 base, there was a span of 18 bases. This CDR3 is 16 amino acids long. From germline, CDR1 is LNHDA and CDR2 SQIVND (reference sequence).

CDR3 coding DNA: TGTGCCAGCAGCTTGATCCGGGGAAGCAATCAGCCCCAGCATTTT. Protein product: CASSLIRGSNQPQHF. V is TRBV5-5 and J is TRBJ1-5; D is ambiguous. CDR3 size: 15 residues. Trimming left V 1 base short and J 1 base short, with 9 bases between. Germline values: CDR1 SGHKS, CDR2 YYEKEE (reference sequence).

CDR3 protein: CSVARDNEQFF. As DNA, the CDR3 is TGCAGTGTAGCCCGGGATAATGAGCAGTTCTTC. The rearrangement joins TRBV20-1 to TRBJ2-1; possibly TRBD2 for D (5 bases). From germline, CDR1 is DFQATT and CDR2 SNEGSKA (reference sequence). V was cut by 7 bases and J by 7 bases, with 11 bases left in between. The CDR3 loop spans 11 amino acids.

The chain links TRBV19 to TRBJ1-5, with D possibly matching TRBD1 (6 bases). V was clipped by 6 bases and J by 2 bases, with 17 bases between them. The germline CDR1 and CDR2 sequences are LNHDA and SQIVND (reference sequence). This CDR3 comprises 16 residues. CDR3 amino acids: CASSHLQGSGNQPQHF. The CDR3 DNA is TGTGCCAGTAGCCACCTCCAGGGGTCGGGCAATCAGCCCCAGCATTTT.

This sequence joins TRBV19 and TRBJ2-7, with TRBD1 identical over 10 bases. Trimming at V came to 10 bases and at J to 8 bases, leaving 14 bases not matched to a gene. The CDR3 extends over 14 amino acids. The germline CDR1 and CDR2 sequences are LNHDA and SQIVND (reference sequence). CDR3 residues: CANEAWTGGRKQYV. In DNA, the CDR3 is TGTGCCAACGAGGCTTGGACAGGGGGTAGAAAGCAGTACGTC.